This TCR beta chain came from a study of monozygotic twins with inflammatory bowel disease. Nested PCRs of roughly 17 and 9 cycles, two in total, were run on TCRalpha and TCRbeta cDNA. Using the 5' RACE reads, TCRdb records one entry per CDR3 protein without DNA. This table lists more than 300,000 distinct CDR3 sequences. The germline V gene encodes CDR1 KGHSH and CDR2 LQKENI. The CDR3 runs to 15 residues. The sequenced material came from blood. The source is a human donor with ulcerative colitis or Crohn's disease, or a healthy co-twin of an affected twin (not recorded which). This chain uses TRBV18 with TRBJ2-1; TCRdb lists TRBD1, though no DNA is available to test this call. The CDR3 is CASSRAGQGGNEQFF.